This record looks at one T cell receptor beta chain sequence and its context. The antigen is not known. The sample originates from a study of OX40 agonist ivuxolimab in advanced cancers. Study as a whole: Ivuxolimab, an antibody that agonizes OX40 (CD134), was administered to the patients. Of the patients, three showed partial responses, one with hepatocellular carcinoma and two with cutaneous melanoma.

Per germline, CDR1 SGHNT and CDR2 YENEEA. This CDR3 has 16 residues. Trimming took off 2 bases at V and 5 bases at J, with 15 bases between the two ends. TCRdb's copy holds only in-frame clones and misses some; the assay was immunoSEQ multiplex PCR. The sample holds 80,000 to 100,000 clones, roughly nine tenths seen once. Whole-study findings and limits: CD8+ T cells averaged more expanded clones than CD4+.

People who had autoimmune disease history or systemic immunosuppression were excluded. This chain joins TRBV11-3 and TRBJ1-4, with unresolved D. The input for sequencing was CD4+ or CD8+ T cells sorted from blood, taken in a trial of the OX40 agonist ivuxolimab. This TCR derives from an adult with an advanced solid tumor such as melanoma, head and neck, liver or kidney cancer. The CDR3 spells CASSLQLGMGNEKLFF. The DNA for the CDR3 is TGTGCCAGCAGCTTACAACTCGGGATGGGAAATGAAAAACTGTTTTTT.